This TCR beta chain was retrieved from a study of spatial heterogeneity in lung cancer. Findings of the study overall: Tumor TCRs that were ubiquitous and expanded showed up in blood more at resection than follow-up.

Noted time point: blood at routine non-recurrence follow-up after resection. Whole RNA came from tumor, nontumor lung or frozen PBMC and was sequenced without being sorted. For this clonotype: Its cognate antigen is unknown.

J gave up 3 bases and V 0 bases, and 8 bases lay outside the gene matches. This CDR3 is built from 16 residues. Germline lookup yields CDR1 SGHRS and CDR2 YFSETQ. All TCR cDNA molecules were individually tagged with a unique molecular identifier. In TCRdb, the 5' RACE reads were re-called with MiXCR into one record per CDR3 protein. The sample records approximately 100,000 distinct CDR3 sequences, approximately 19% being singletons. This rearrangement joins TRBV5-1 to TRBJ1-1; TRBD1 agrees at 7 bases. The sequence was obtained from a male donor with early-stage non-small cell lung cancer. Sequencing used PBMCs, obtained at follow-up. CDR3 in DNA: TGCGCCAGCAGCTTGGTGTCAGGGGGTCTGGACACTGAAGCTTTCTTT. It translates to CASSLVSGGLDTEAFF. Full variable domain (missing parts from reference TRBV5-1 and TRBJ1-1): KAGVTQTPRYLIKTRGQQVTLSCSPISGHRSVSWYQQTPGQGLQFLFEYFSETQRNKGNFPGRFSGRQFSNSRSEMNVSTLELGDSALYLCASSLVSGGLDTEAFFGQGTRLTVV.